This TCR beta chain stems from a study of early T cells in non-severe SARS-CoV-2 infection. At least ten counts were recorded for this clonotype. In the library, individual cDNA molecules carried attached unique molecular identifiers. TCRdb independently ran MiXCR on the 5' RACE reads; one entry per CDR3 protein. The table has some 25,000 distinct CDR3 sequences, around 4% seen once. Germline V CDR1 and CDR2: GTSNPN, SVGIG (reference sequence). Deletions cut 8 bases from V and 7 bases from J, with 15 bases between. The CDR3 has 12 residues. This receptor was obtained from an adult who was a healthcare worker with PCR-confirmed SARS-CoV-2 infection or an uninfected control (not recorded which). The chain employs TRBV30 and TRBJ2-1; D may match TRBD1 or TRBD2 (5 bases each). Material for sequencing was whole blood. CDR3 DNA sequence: TGTGCCGGGGGACCCACCCCGAATGAGCAGTTCTTC. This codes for CAGGPTPNEQFF.